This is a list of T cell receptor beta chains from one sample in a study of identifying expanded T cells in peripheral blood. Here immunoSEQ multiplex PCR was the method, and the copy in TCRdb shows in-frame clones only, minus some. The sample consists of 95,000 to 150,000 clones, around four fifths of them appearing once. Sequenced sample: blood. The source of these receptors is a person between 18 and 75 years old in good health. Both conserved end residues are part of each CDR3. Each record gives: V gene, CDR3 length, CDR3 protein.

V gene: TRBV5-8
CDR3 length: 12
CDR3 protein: CASSSGGEKLFF

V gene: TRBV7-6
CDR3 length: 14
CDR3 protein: CASSLAGQYNEQFF

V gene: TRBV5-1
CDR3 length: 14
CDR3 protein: CASSEDPMNTEAFF

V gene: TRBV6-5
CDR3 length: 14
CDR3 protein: CASSRSGSGNTIYF

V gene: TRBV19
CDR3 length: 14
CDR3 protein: CASSIRTGRNGYTF

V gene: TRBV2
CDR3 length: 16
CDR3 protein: CASSEYLIGTAGKLFF

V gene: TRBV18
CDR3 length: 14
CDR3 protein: CASSPRQGADTQYF

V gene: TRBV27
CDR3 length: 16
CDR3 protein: CASSFSRGTGPHEQYF

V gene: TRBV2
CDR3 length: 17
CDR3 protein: CASSPPIGQGGGYGYTF

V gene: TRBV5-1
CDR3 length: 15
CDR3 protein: CASSLGLGETDTQYF

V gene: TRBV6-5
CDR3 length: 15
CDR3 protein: CASSYSPTSSYEQYF

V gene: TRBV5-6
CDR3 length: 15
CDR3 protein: CASSLWDRVGNEQFF

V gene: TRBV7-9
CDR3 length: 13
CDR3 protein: CASSPLSGDTQYF

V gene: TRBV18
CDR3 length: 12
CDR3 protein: CASRDTGETQYF

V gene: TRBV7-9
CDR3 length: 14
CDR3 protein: CASSRTGDGNEAFF

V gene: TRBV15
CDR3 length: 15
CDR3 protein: CATSARGGGDMEQYF

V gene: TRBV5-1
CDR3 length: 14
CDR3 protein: CASSLYRATGELFF

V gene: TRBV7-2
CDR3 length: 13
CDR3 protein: CASSRVMNTEAFF

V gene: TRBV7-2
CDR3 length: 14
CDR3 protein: CASSMDDSSWGYTF

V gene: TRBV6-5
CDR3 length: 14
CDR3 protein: CASSYGDRDYGYTF

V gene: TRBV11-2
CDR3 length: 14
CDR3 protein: CASSLGQGGSPLHF

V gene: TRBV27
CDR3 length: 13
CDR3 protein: CASRGRGDYGYTF

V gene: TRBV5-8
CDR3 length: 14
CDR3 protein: CASSRLRTRWEQYF

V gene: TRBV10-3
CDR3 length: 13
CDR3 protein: CAISEWEGYGYTF

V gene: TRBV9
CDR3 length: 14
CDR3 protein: CASSDGSATDTQYF

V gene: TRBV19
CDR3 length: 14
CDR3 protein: CASSIHGSNYGYTF

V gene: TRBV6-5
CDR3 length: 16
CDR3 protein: CASSYSPTGSNEKLFF

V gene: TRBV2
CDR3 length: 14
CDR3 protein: CASKQAATNEKLFF

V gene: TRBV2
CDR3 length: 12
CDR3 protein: CASFESDNEQFF

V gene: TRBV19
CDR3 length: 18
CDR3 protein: CASSRALGGPVRTDTQYF

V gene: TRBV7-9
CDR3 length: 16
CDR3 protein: CASSSDNTGGAGGYTF

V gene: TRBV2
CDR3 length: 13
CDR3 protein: CASSGDSQETQYF

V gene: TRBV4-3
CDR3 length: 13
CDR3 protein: CASSEATGAEQYF

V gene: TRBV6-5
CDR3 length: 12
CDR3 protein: CASRVGGGGYTF

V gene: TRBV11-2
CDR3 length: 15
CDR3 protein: CASAVQGIFGYEQYF

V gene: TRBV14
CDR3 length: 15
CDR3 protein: CASSQDRWGAHEQYF

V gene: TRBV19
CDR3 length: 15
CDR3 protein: CASTDSGYSNQPQHF

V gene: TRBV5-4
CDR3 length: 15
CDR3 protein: CASSLGLSRNEKLFF

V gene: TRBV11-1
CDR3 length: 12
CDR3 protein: CASSSNNYGYTF

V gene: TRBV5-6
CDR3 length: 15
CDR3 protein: CASSLGPPGGETQYF

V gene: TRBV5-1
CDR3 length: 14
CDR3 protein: CASSFGTLNTEAFF

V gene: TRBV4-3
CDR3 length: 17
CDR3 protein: CASSPVVSVRGGYEQYF

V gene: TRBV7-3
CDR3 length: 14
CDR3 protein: CASSLIAQTGELFF

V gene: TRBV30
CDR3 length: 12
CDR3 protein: CASQGIRYEQYF

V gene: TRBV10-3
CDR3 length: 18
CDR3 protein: CAISESYGRARANYGYTF

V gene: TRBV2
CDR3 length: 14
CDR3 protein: CASNRGQESGGYTF

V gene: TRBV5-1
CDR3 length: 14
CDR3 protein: CASSSTGEYLGYTF